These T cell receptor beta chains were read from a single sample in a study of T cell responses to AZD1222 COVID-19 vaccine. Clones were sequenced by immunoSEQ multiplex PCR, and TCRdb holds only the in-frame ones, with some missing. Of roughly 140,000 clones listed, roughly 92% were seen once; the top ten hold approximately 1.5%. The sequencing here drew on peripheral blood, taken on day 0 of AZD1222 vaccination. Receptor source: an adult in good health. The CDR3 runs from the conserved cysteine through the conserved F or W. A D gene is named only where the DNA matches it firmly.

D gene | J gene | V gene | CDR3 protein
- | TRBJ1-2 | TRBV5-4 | CASSSPGDYGYTF
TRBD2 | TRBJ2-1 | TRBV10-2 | CASSEFTGTSEIYNEQFF
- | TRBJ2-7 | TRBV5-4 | CASSTTGSEQYF
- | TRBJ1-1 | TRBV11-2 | CASSLGPTGNTEAFF
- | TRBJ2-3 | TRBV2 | CASSPLETDTQYF
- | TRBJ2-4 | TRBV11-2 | CASSLVFRGRSENIQYF
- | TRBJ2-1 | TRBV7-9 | CASSPLGAAGSNEQFF
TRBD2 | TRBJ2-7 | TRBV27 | CASSLVDASGYEQYF
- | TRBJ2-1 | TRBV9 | CASSVGVSTMQQFF
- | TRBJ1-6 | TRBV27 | CASKTGQKNSPLHF
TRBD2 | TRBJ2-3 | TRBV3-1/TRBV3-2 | CASSLTSGNSDTQYF
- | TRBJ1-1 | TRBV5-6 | CASSLSGGGNTEAFF
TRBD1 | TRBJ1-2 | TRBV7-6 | CASSAGTGSYGYTF
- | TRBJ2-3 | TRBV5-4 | CASSSVPGRHVTDTQYF
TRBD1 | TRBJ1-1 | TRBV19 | CASSLTYGQGAPEAFF